Shown below are 30 T cell receptor beta chains from a single sample sequenced in a study of molecular identifiers for immune sequencing clone quantification. One entry per CDR3 protein, called by TCRdb with MiXCR from the PCR reads. The sample lists about 640,000 distinct CDR3 sequences, just under 20% occurring once. Sequenced sample: naive CD8+ T cells from blood, with Jurkat cell RNA spiked in. Subset specified: FACS-sorted CD8+CD4-CCR7+CD45RA+ naive T cells. Receptors originate from a human donor in good health. Some libraries in this study had Jurkat cell RNA spiked in.

This clonotype has just a few counts. V is TRBV15 and J is TRBJ2-7; D is uncertain. Germline V gene sequence: CDR1 LNHNV, CDR2 YYDKDF (reference sequence). V lost 3 bases and J lost 2, with 11 bases in between. The CDR3 loop spans 14 amino acids. The CDR3 region is CATSSATLPYEQYF. The CDR3 DNA is TGTGCCACCAGCAGTGCAACCCTTCCCTACGAGCAGTACTTC.

In this sample, this clonotype turned up many times. The J gene is TRBJ1-2, the V gene TRBV27; no definite D call. Trimming left V 2 bases short and J 0 bases short, with 7 bases between. The V gene's germline CDR1 is MNHEY and CDR2 SMNVEV (reference sequence). The CDR3 contains 14 residues. The chain's CDR3 is CASSLRQTNYGYTF. The CDR3 region has the DNA TGTGCCAGCAGTTTAAGGCAAACTAACTATGGCTACACCTTC.

This clonotype was seen more than once but under ten times. The chain links TRBV5-1 to TRBJ2-1; 9 positions match TRBD2. The V gene end was trimmed by 0 bases and the J gene end by 7 bases; junction bases not matched to a gene: 5. Germline V gives CDR1 SGHRS, CDR2 YFSETQ. The CDR3 runs to 15 residues. CDR3 residues: CASSLDGGGVNEQFF. As DNA, the CDR3 is TGCGCCAGCAGCTTGGATGGCGGGGGGGTAAATGAGCAGTTCTTC.

The sample holds many counts of this clonotype. The chain has TRBV20-1 and TRBJ1-5; 8 bases agree with TRBD1. V shed 3 bases and J 8 bases; nucleotides not matched to a gene: 6. The germline CDR1 and CDR2 sequences are DFQATT and SNEGSKA (reference sequence). This CDR3 comprises 13 residues. CDR3 sequence (DNA): TGCAGTGCTAGGACAGGGGATGGGAAGCCCCAGCATTTT. This translates into CSARTGDGKPQHF.

This clonotype was picked up many times. The chain has TRBV5-4 and TRBJ2-5; D remains unclear. V was trimmed by 0 bases and J by 2 bases, leaving 8 bases between them. The CDR3 extends over 14 amino acids. The germline gives CDR1 SGHNT, CDR2 YYREEE (reference sequence). The CDR3: CASSLGIGQETQYF. CDR3 DNA: TGTGCCAGCAGCTTGGGAATCGGTCAAGAGACCCAGTACTTC.

The chain joins TRBV30 to TRBJ2-7; a possible D gene is TRBD1 (6 bases). Trimming left V 1 base short and J 5 bases short, with 12 bases between. Germline loops: CDR1 GTSNPN, CDR2 SVGIG (reference sequence). The CDR3 loop spans 13 amino acids. CDR3 in amino acids: CAWSGGHVDEQYF. The CDR3 DNA reads TGTGCCTGGAGTGGGGGACATGTTGACGAGCAGTACTTC.

This clonotype was detected a few times. V usage is TRBV12-3 or TRBV12-4 and J usage is TRBJ1-5; D is undetermined. The V end was cut by 6 bases, the J end by 0 bases, with 21 bases between. The CDR3 runs 18 residues. The CDR3 protein is CASSREPDQYNSNQPQHF. In DNA, the CDR3 is TGTGCCAGCAGCCGAGAACCGGATCAGTACAATAGCAATCAGCCCCAGCATTTT.

The table lists this clonotype with many counts. This sequence joins TRBV6-2 or TRBV6-3 and TRBJ2-3, with 13 bases that match TRBD2. Per germline, CDR1 MNHEY and CDR2 SVGEGT. J lost 6 bases, V lost 6 bases, and 12 bases had no gene match. The CDR3 has 17 amino acids. This chain's CDR3 is CASSLTTLLAGGDTQYF. The CDR3 region has the DNA TGTGCCAGCAGCCTCACGACTTTACTAGCGGGGGGGGATACGCAGTATTTT.

In its sample, this clonotype was seen many times. The V gene is TRBV14, the J gene TRBJ2-7, with D unclear. Trimming removed 4 bases from V and 5 bases from J, with 9 bases in between. CDR1 and CDR2 from the germline V gene are SGHDN and FVKESK. The CDR3 is 12 amino acids. The CDR3 sequence: CASSPNTDEQYF. The CDR3 DNA reads as TGTGCCAGCAGCCCAAATACGGACGAGCAGTACTTC. Supplemented by reference TRBV14 and TRBJ2-7, the full variable domain reads EAGVTQFPSHSVIEKGQTVTLRCDPISGHDNLYWYRRVMGKEIKFLLHFVKESKQDESGMPNNRFLAERTGGTYSTLKVQPAELEDSGVYFCASSPNTDEQYFGPGTRLTVT.

This clonotype has a count of ten or more. The chain carries TRBV7-9 and TRBJ1-2; D is uncertain. Between the trimmed V and J ends, which lost 0 bases and 8 bases, there was a span of 10 bases. Germline CDR1 is SEHNR and CDR2 is FQNEAQ (reference sequence). The CDR3 contains 13 residues. DNA for the CDR3: TGTGCCAGCAGCTTAGCTGGATCTTCCGGCTACACCTTC. Encoded protein: CASSLAGSSGYTF.

This clonotype was found many times. The chain links TRBV28 to TRBJ2-1; D is uncertain. Trimming took off 2 bases at V and 2 bases at J, with 16 bases between the two ends. This CDR3 comprises 17 residues. Germline values: CDR1 MDHEN, CDR2 SYDVKM. CDR3 DNA: TGTGCCAGCAGTTTACGCCTGGTCCCCGATCCCTACAATGAGCAGTTCTTC. Protein: CASSLRLVPDPYNEQFF.

This clonotype was seen repeatedly, ten times or more. The chain links TRBV6-5 to TRBJ2-3; 12 nucleotides line up with TRBD1. Germline V gives CDR1 MNHEY, CDR2 SVGAGI. J lost 4 bases, V lost 1 base, and 0 bases had no gene match. The CDR3 totals 15 residues. The CDR3 here is CASSYWDRGPDTQYF. DNA of the CDR3: TGTGCCAGCAGTTACTGGGACAGGGGGCCAGATACGCAGTATTTT.

In its sample, this clonotype was seen a few times. The V and J genes are TRBV4-1 and TRBJ2-7; D possibly corresponds to TRBD1 (6 bases). Trimming removed 4 bases from V and 1 base from J, with 17 bases in between. Germline values: CDR1 MGHRA, CDR2 YSYEKL. CDR3 length: 16 amino acids. CDR3 region: CASSRLQGSQSYEQYF. As DNA, the CDR3 is TGCGCCAGCAGCCGACTACAGGGCTCCCAATCCTACGAGCAGTACTTC.

Ten or more counts support this clonotype. The V and J genes are TRBV7-9 and TRBJ1-4; D might be TRBD1 (5 bases). This CDR3 is 14 amino acids long. The germline V gene has CDR1 SEHNR and CDR2 FQNEAQ (reference sequence). V gave up 3 bases and J gave up 7 bases, with 12 bases separating them. Here the CDR3 DNA reads TGTGCCAGCAGCTTGGCACTTGGGGGTGAAAAACTGTTTTTT. Its translation is CASSLALGGEKLFF.

V gene TRBV12-3 or TRBV12-4 combines with J gene TRBJ2-1, with a weak D call TRBD2 (6 bases). The germline V and J ends were trimmed by 5 bases and 12 bases, with 14 bases remaining between them. This CDR3 has 12 amino acids. The CDR3 region has the DNA TGTGCCAGCAGTACTGGAGGGGTCCCGCAGTTCTTC. It translates to CASSTGGVPQFF.

Comment on this clonotype: One base away lies a much larger clone, so this may be a sequencing read error. The chain is built from TRBV6-6 and TRBJ1-1; tentatively, D is TRBD1 (6 bases). CDR1 is MNHNY and CDR2 is SVGAGI in the germline V gene (reference sequence). The CDR3 covers 13 residues. CDR3 sequence reads: CAASQGRSTDAFF. The CDR3 DNA reads as TGTGCCGCATCACAGGGAAGGAGCACTGATGCTTTCTTT.

The table lists this clonotype with a few counts. This sequence joins TRBV9 and TRBJ2-3, with 13 nucleotides matching TRBD2. Germline CDR1 SGDLS, CDR2 YYNGEE. V lost 4 bases and J lost 7; bases outside the gene matches: 24. This CDR3 comprises 21 residues. The CDR3 loop is CASSHHPREGTSGTPENTQYF. In DNA form, the CDR3 reads TGTGCCAGCAGCCACCACCCCAGGGAGGGGACTAGCGGGACCCCGGAGAATACGCAGTATTTT. The entire variable domain, with the rest obtained from reference TRBV9 and TRBJ2-3, is as follows: DSGVTQTPKHLITATGQRVTLRCSPRSGDLSVYWYQQSLDQGLQFLIQYYNGEERAKGNILERFSAQQFPDLHSELNLSSLELGDSALYFCASSHHPREGTSGTPENTQYFGPGTRLTVL.

This clonotype was detected many times. V is TRBV4-3 and J is TRBJ1-4; perhaps TRBD1 as D (6 bases). V was clipped by 5 bases and J by 8 bases, with 15 bases between them. Germline loops: CDR1 LGHNA, CDR2 YSLEER. CDR3 length: 14 amino acids. CDR3 nucleotides: TGCGCCAGCAGCTCCCGTGAGGGGGACGAAAAACTGTTTTTT. This encodes CASSSREGDEKLFF.

Note on this clonotype: Mismatch with germline at one junction end may stem from a read error. The chain recombines TRBV12-3 or TRBV12-4 with TRBJ2-3; D gene uncertain. There are 13 residues in the CDR3. As DNA, the CDR3 is TGTGCCGGCAGTTCGAGCAGCACAGATACGCAGTATTTT. Protein product: CAGSSSSTDTQYF.

This chain links TRBV15 with TRBJ1-1, with D perhaps TRBD1 (5 bases). Trimming took off 0 bases at V and 0 bases at J, with 11 bases between the two ends. CDR1 and CDR2 (germline): LNHNV, YYDKDF (reference sequence). The CDR3 contains 16 residues. The CDR3 sequence is CATSRDWGGMNTEAFF. The CDR3 DNA reads as TGTGCCACCAGCAGAGATTGGGGGGGGATGAACACTGAAGCTTTCTTT.

This clonotype was counted ten times or more. This chain uses TRBV19 with TRBJ1-3; D unclear. The CDR3 is 16 residues long. Germline V gene data show CDR1 as LNHDA and CDR2 as SQIVND (reference sequence). Trimming took off 5 bases at V and 6 bases at J, with 20 bases between the two ends. Written as DNA, the CDR3 is TGTGCCAGTAGTCCCCGTGCCTTCGGATCCGAAAACACCATATATTTT. Translating gives CASSPRAFGSENTIYF.

A remark on this clonotype: An end of the junction differs from the germline gene, which may be a read error. This chain joins TRBV7-9 and TRBJ2-2; 9 positions agree with TRBD2. There are 16 residues in the CDR3. The germline CDR1 and CDR2 sequences are SEHNR and FQNEAQ (reference sequence). The CDR3 protein is CAGDRREGVWTGELFF. CDR3 bases: TGTGCCGGAGATAGGCGGGAGGGCGTCTGGACCGGGGAGTTGTTTTTT. Based on the CDR3 plus reference TRBV7-9 and TRBJ2-2, the full variable domain is DTGVSQNPRHKITKRGQNVTFRCDPISEHNRLYWYRQTLGQGPEFLTYFQNEAQLEKSRLLSDRFSAERPKGSFSTLEIQRTEQGDSAMYLCAGDRREGVWTGELFFGEGSRLTVL.

This clonotype has ten or more counts. This sequence joins TRBV27 and TRBJ2-5; 14 bases are shared with TRBD2. The CDR3 spans 19 residues. The J segment lost 2 bases and the V segment lost 6 bases, leaving 14 bases of the junction unmatched. From germline, CDR1 is MNHEY and CDR2 SMNVEV (reference sequence). CDR3 coding DNA: TGTGCCAGCAGCACGGGACTAGCGGGAGTCGGTCTTGATCAAGAGACCCAGTACTTC. Translating it yields CASSTGLAGVGLDQETQYF.

Only a few counts were recorded for this clonotype. This chain joins TRBV2 and TRBJ2-2; 8 bases are shared with TRBD1. The germline V gene has CDR1 SNHLY and CDR2 FYNNEI. The V gene end was trimmed by 1 base and the J gene end by 2 bases; junction bases not matched to a gene: 3. The CDR3 totals 16 residues. CDR3: CASSEVGTGNTGELFF. In DNA form, the CDR3 reads TGTGCCAGCAGTGAAGTTGGGACAGGAAACACCGGGGAGCTGTTTTTT.

This clonotype was seen repeatedly, ten times or more. J is TRBJ1-5 and V is TRBV19, with D unresolved. The V end was cut by 7 bases, the J end by 4 bases, with 17 bases between. The germline V gene encodes CDR1 LNHDA and CDR2 SQIVND (reference sequence). This CDR3 contains 15 residues. CDR3 DNA: TGTGCCAGTACCCCTGTCGAGTTGTTGAATCAGCCCCAGCATTTT. Protein product: CASTPVELLNQPQHF.

This clonotype was detected ten times or more. The V and J genes are TRBV20-1 and TRBJ2-2; D is ambiguous. V dropped 0 bases and J dropped 1 base, with 6 bases sitting between them. Germline CDR1 DFQATT, CDR2 SNEGSKA (reference sequence). This CDR3 contains 14 residues. In DNA, the CDR3 is TGCAGTGCTAGAGATTTTGAGAACACCGGGGAGCTGTTTTTT. This codes for CSARDFENTGELFF.

The chain employs TRBV12-3 or TRBV12-4 and TRBJ2-5, with TRBD2 matching 12 bases. This CDR3 comprises 18 residues. Unmatched junction bases numbered 10, after V lost 5 bases and J lost 0 bases. The CDR3 DNA reads TGTGCCAGCAGTACACTAGCGGGAGGAGGAAGGGACCAAGAGACCCAGTACTTC. This gives the protein CASSTLAGGGRDQETQYF.

The rearrangement joins TRBV6-2 or TRBV6-3 to TRBJ2-1, with 12 bases identical to TRBD2. The trim removed 7 bases at V and 8 bases at J, leaving 9 bases unmatched. The CDR3 has 15 residues. Germline lookup yields CDR1 MNHEY and CDR2 SVGEGT. CDR3 sequence reads: CASTKRLAGVYEQFF. CDR3 in DNA: TGTGCCAGCACCAAAAGACTAGCGGGAGTTTATGAGCAGTTCTTC.

This clonotype occurred many times. The chain joins TRBV6-2 or TRBV6-3 to TRBJ2-7; TRBD2 agrees at 8 bases. Germline lookup yields CDR1 MNHEY and CDR2 SVGEGT. This CDR3 region has 16 residues. Germline trimming cut 6 bases from V and 3 bases from J; bases unmatched to any gene: 13. The CDR3 reads CASSSSGGRFFYEQYF. In DNA, the CDR3 is TGTGCCAGCAGCTCCTCGGGAGGGCGCTTTTTCTACGAGCAGTACTTC.

This clonotype was seen many times. CDR3: CSARDRRGSYEQYF. The CDR3 DNA is TGCAGTGCTAGAGATAGGAGGGGATCCTACGAGCAGTACTTC. This chain connects TRBV20-1 to TRBJ2-7; TRBD2 might be the D (6 bases). Germline CDR1 and CDR2: DFQATT and SNEGSKA (reference sequence). This CDR3 has 14 residues. V lost 0 bases and J lost 1, with 10 bases in between.